This T cell receptor (beta chain) derives from a study of cytomegalovirus exposure and HLA in healthy donors. Germline V gene lookup returns CDR1 SGHTA and CDR2 FQGNSA. The CDR3 is 18 residues long. Trimming shortened V by 4 bases and J by 7 bases, and 23 bases separated the two germline ends. PCR employed 60 Vbeta and 13 Jbeta primers. Assay: immunoSEQ multiplex PCR; the TCRdb copy retains only in-frame clones and omits some. This table holds about 40,000 clones, roughly three quarters found once. The sequencing sample was made of PBMCs. This TCR was sampled from a man aged 40-55 years in good health and CMV-seronegative. The V and J genes are TRBV7-2 and TRBJ1-6; a possible D gene is TRBD1 (5 bases). DNA for the CDR3: TGTGCCAGCAGCTCCGCCGAAGTGGGCGGGACTTCCAATTCACCCCTCCACTTT. This encodes CASSSAEVGGTSNSPLHF.